A single sample gave rise to the 28 T cell receptor beta chains below, sequenced in a study of blood T cell repertoires in COVID-19. TCRdb keeps only in-frame clones here, not all; method: immunoSEQ multiplex PCR. The table lists about 140,000 clones, approximately 84% of them singletons. What was sequenced was peripheral blood. The receptors were sampled from a human donor with acute or convalescent COVID-19. The donor label of this sample is uncertain.

This chain uses TRBV19 with TRBJ2-7; 11 bases map to TRBD1. The CDR3 extends over 17 amino acids. The junction had 12 bases not matched to a gene; V was cut back by 1 base and J by 7 bases. Per the germline V gene, CDR1 is LNHDA and CDR2 is SQIVND (reference sequence). The CDR3 bases are TGTGCCAGTAGTATAGTATTTCGGACAGGGGGCCCGGGGGAGCAGTACTTC. Protein: CASSIVFRTGGPGEQYF.

The chain recombines TRBV5-4 with TRBJ2-7; tentatively, D is TRBD1 (8 bases). The germline V and J ends were trimmed by 7 bases and 6 bases, with 17 bases remaining between them. The germline V gene encodes CDR1 SGHNT and CDR2 YYREEE (reference sequence). This CDR3 is 13 amino acids long. CDR3 amino acids: CASSLQGEGEQYF. As DNA, the CDR3 is TGTGCCAGCTCATTACAGGGGGAGGGCGAGCAGTACTTC.

About this clone itself: Other DNA sequences of this sample code for an identical CDR3. CDR3 in amino acids: CASSPTPGQGDTGELFF. CDR3 DNA: TGTGCCAGCAGCCCTACCCCGGGACAGGGGGACACCGGGGAGCTGTTTTTT. The chain is built from TRBV3-1 (or the pseudogene TRBV3-2) and TRBJ2-2; 11 nucleotides match TRBD1. This CDR3 has 17 amino acids. J gave up 3 bases and V 4 bases, and 7 bases lay outside the gene matches. Per germline, CDR1 LGHDT and CDR2 YNNKEL (reference sequence).

The rearrangement links TRBV28 to TRBJ1-5; TRBD1 matches at 9 bases. Per the germline V gene, CDR1 is MDHEN and CDR2 is SYDVKM. The CDR3 length is 17 residues. Trimming cost V 6 bases and J 2 bases; bases outside gene matches: 11. In DNA, the CDR3 is TGTGCCAGCAGCCCACAGACAGGGGGGTTTGGCAATCAGCCCCAGCATTTT. Amino acids: CASSPQTGGFGNQPQHF. The full variable domain, completed using reference TRBV28 and TRBJ1-5, is DVKVTQSSRYLVKRTGEKVFLECVQDMDHENMFWYRQDPGLGLRLIYFSYDVKMKEKGDIPEGYSVSREKKERFSLILESASTNQTSMYLCASSPQTGGFGNQPQHFGDGTRLSIL.

V and J are TRBV5-1 and TRBJ1-5; a possible D gene is TRBD1 (6 bases). Germline V gives CDR1 SGHRS, CDR2 YFSETQ. The CDR3 runs to 14 residues. Between the trimmed V and J ends, which lost 4 bases and 5 bases, there was a span of 13 bases. CDR3 protein: CASSPDSLHQPQHF. DNA of the CDR3: TGCGCCAGCAGCCCGGACAGCTTGCATCAGCCCCAGCATTTT.

This sequence joins TRBV28 and TRBJ1-2, with 11 bases matching TRBD1. Trimming cost V 6 bases and J 4 bases; bases outside gene matches: 10. The CDR3 covers 16 residues. The germline V gene has CDR1 MDHEN and CDR2 SYDVKM. CDR3 in DNA: TGTGCCAGCAGCGTAACCGGGACAGGGGGTACCTATGGCTACACCTTC. Its protein product is CASSVTGTGGTYGYTF.

As for this clone: Other DNA sequences within the sample encode an identical CDR3. The J gene is TRBJ1-6, the V gene TRBV6-5; tentative D call: TRBD1 (5 bases). V was clipped by 2 bases and J by 5 bases, with 7 bases between them. The V gene's germline CDR1 is MNHEY and CDR2 SVGAGI. The CDR3 is made up of 14 amino acids. This CDR3 reads CASSYGGDNSPLHF. CDR3 DNA: TGTGCCAGCAGTTACGGGGGGGATAATTCACCCCTCCACTTT.

The chain carries TRBV10-3 and TRBJ2-2; D perhaps matches TRBD2 (7 bases). V was shortened by 1 base and J by 3 bases, with 9 bases between the two germline ends. Per the germline V gene, CDR1 is ENHRY and CDR2 is SYGVKD. The CDR3 sequence is 15 residues long. The CDR3 sequence: CAISEWEGDTGELFF. CDR3 nucleotides: TGTGCCATCAGTGAGTGGGAGGGGGACACCGGGGAGCTGTTTTTT.

The CDR3: CATSDLAGERGNEQFF. Here the CDR3 DNA reads TGTGCCACCAGTGACCTAGCGGGAGAAAGAGGCAATGAGCAGTTCTTC. V usage is TRBV24-1 and J usage is TRBJ2-1; 10 bases match TRBD2. Germline V CDR1 and CDR2: KGHDR, SFDVKD. The CDR3 totals 16 residues. After removal of 4 bases from V and 6 bases from J, the junction contained 8 bases not matched to a gene.

The chain has TRBV6-6 and TRBJ1-1; 11 bases align to TRBD1. The V gene's germline CDR1 is MNHNY and CDR2 SVGAGI (reference sequence). Losses at the gene ends were 10 bases for V and 8 bases for J; bases not matched to a gene: 9. This CDR3 contains 13 residues. The CDR3 here is CAIRTGGVQEAFF. Written as DNA, the CDR3 is TGTGCCATCCGGACAGGGGGCGTCCAGGAAGCTTTCTTT.

V usage is TRBV6-2 or TRBV6-3 and J usage is TRBJ2-7; 7 positions match TRBD1. CDR3 size: 15 residues. Germline assignment: CDR1 MNHEY and CDR2 SVGEGT. V lost 0 bases and J lost 1; bases outside the gene matches: 3. CDR3 amino acids: CASSYSGTASYEQYV. The CDR3 DNA reads as TGTGCCAGCAGTTACTCCGGGACAGCTTCCTACGAGCAGTACGTC.

The chain carries TRBV27 and TRBJ1-4; a weak D match, TRBD1 (6 bases). Germline V lookup: CDR1 MNHEY, CDR2 SMNVEV (reference sequence). The length of the CDR3 is 15 residues. The V gene lost 5 bases and the J gene lost 5 bases, with 15 bases spanning the gap. The DNA for the CDR3 is TGTGCCAGCAGTCACATTCAGGGGTCCAATGAAAAACTGTTTTTT. Translating it yields CASSHIQGSNEKLFF.

This clone has more than one count but fewer than ten. The rearrangement links TRBV6-5 to TRBJ1-5; 8 bases match TRBD1. The CDR3 length is 14 residues. The junction had 6 bases not matched to a gene; V was cut back by 5 bases and J by 6 bases. In germline, CDR1 is MNHEY, CDR2 SVGAGI. The chain's CDR3 is CASSRKQGGQPQHF. The CDR3 bases are TGTGCCAGCAGTCGCAAACAGGGGGGTCAGCCCCAGCATTTT.

The chain is built from TRBV13 and TRBJ1-3, with D unresolved. V lost 7 bases and J lost 4, with 14 bases in between. CDR3 length: 14 amino acids. Germline CDR1 and CDR2: PRHDT and FYEKMQ (reference sequence). CDR3 nucleotide sequence: TGTGCCAGCACCCGGGAGGACGCAGGAAACACCATATATTTT. This codes for CASTREDAGNTIYF. The entire variable domain, with the rest obtained from reference TRBV13 and TRBJ1-3, is as follows: AAGVIQSPRHLIKEKRETATLKCYPIPRHDTVYWYQQGPGQDPQFLISFYEKMQSDKGSIPDRFSAQQFSDYHSELNMSSLELGDSALYFCASTREDAGNTIYFGEGSWLTVV.

This clone was seen only once. The V gene is TRBV7-2, the J gene TRBJ2-2; D gene unclear. V lost 5 bases, J lost 1 base, and 5 bases lay in between. The CDR3 has 13 residues. Germline-derived CDR1 and CDR2 are SGHTA and FQGNSA. This chain's CDR3 is CASSLGNTGELFF. CDR3 DNA sequence: TGTGCCAGCAGCCTCGGGAACACCGGGGAGCTGTTTTTT.

This sequence joins TRBV19 and TRBJ1-2; 7 bases are a match to TRBD1. CDR1 is LNHDA and CDR2 is SQIVND in the germline V gene (reference sequence). The CDR3 extends over 14 amino acids. The junction had 7 bases not matched to a gene; V was cut back by 5 bases and J by 4 bases. In nucleotides, the CDR3 is TGTGCCAGTAGTTCAGCAAGGGACAGCTATGGCTACACCTTC. Protein: CASSSARDSYGYTF.

This CDR3 reads CASRGVLAGVEQYV. The CDR3, as DNA: TGTGCCAGCCGAGGCGTCCTAGCGGGAGTTGAGCAGTACGTC. This chain uses TRBV7-9 with TRBJ2-7, with 10 bases that match TRBD2. V lost 8 bases, J lost 7 bases, and 11 bases stayed unmatched. CDR3 size: 14 residues. The germline gives CDR1 SEHNR, CDR2 FQNEAQ (reference sequence).

V and J are TRBV30 and TRBJ2-1, with D unresolved. Germline loops: CDR1 GTSNPN, CDR2 SVGIG (reference sequence). The CDR3 has 11 amino acids. The V end lost 2 bases, the J end lost 8 bases, and 7 bases lay between the germline ends. CDR3 sequence: CAWSPGYEQFF. CDR3 bases: TGTGCCTGGAGTCCCGGGTATGAGCAGTTCTTC.

The chain uses TRBV6-2 or TRBV6-3 and TRBJ1-1; 8 bases match TRBD1. CDR1 and CDR2 from the germline V gene are MNHEY and SVGEGT. Trimming cost V 0 bases and J 6 bases; bases outside gene matches: 3. The CDR3 extends over 14 amino acids. CDR3 protein: CASSYSTGDPEAFF. The CDR3 DNA reads TGTGCCAGCAGTTACTCGACAGGGGACCCTGAAGCTTTCTTT.

The CDR3 DNA reads TGTGCCAGCGGCAGGGGTTGGGGGAACACTGAAGCTTTCTTT. Amino acid sequence: CASGRGWGNTEAFF. J is TRBJ1-1 and V is TRBV3-1 (or the pseudogene TRBV3-2), with a weak D call TRBD1 (6 bases). The CDR3 length is 14 residues. V was shortened by 8 bases and J by 1 base, with 14 bases between the two germline ends. CDR1 is LGHDT and CDR2 is YNNKEL in the germline V gene (reference sequence).

This sequence joins TRBV19 and TRBJ1-5, with a possible D match to TRBD1 (6 bases). The CDR3 loop spans 16 amino acids. Germline lookup yields CDR1 LNHDA and CDR2 SQIVND (reference sequence). Trimming removed 7 bases at V and 2 bases at J, with 18 bases between. The CDR3 coding sequence is TGTGCCAGTACCCCAATGGGAAAGGGGGGCAATCAGCCCCAGCATTTT. Translating it yields CASTPMGKGGNQPQHF.

The chain combines TRBV7-2 with TRBJ1-2; TRBD1 matches at 10 bases. Germline V gene data show CDR1 as SGHTA and CDR2 as FQGNSA. The CDR3 contains 15 residues. Trimming took 6 bases from V and 0 from J; bases not matched to a gene: 4. As DNA, the CDR3 is TGTGCCAGCAGAGTGGACAGGGGGTCTAACTATGGCTACACCTTC. It codes for CASRVDRGSNYGYTF.

The V and J genes are TRBV25-1 and TRBJ1-1; 8 nucleotides align to TRBD1. V shed 3 bases and J 3 bases; nucleotides not matched to a gene: 6. The CDR3 loop spans 15 amino acids. The germline V gene encodes CDR1 MGHDK and CDR2 SYGVNS. The CDR3 bases are TGTGCCAGCAGTGATGGACAGGGTAGGTACACTGAAGCTTTCTTT. Protein sequence: CASSDGQGRYTEAFF.

The V gene is TRBV28, the J gene TRBJ1-1; the match to TRBD1 covers 10 bases. Germline loops: CDR1 MDHEN, CDR2 SYDVKM. V shed 6 bases and J 5 bases; nucleotides not matched to a gene: 9. CDR3 length equals 15 residues. CDR3 in DNA: TGTGCCAGCAGCCCGGGGGACAGGGGCCGTACTGAAGCTTTCTTT. Its translation: CASSPGDRGRTEAFF.

This clone was counted between two and nine times. The chain recombines TRBV7-8 with TRBJ1-5; D is possibly TRBD1 (6 bases). Trimming removed 5 bases at V and 7 bases at J, with 9 bases between. CDR1 is SGHVS and CDR2 is FQNEAQ in the germline V gene. The CDR3 is 12 residues long. CDR3 sequence (DNA): TGTGCCAGCAGCCTAAGGGGGCAGCCCCAGCATTTT. Translated, it gives CASSLRGQPQHF.

V gene TRBV18 combines with J gene TRBJ1-1, with 8 bases lining up with TRBD1. Germline V lookup: CDR1 KGHSH, CDR2 LQKENI. This CDR3 has 14 residues. The J segment lost 5 bases and the V segment lost 2 bases, leaving 4 bases of the junction unmatched. The CDR3 spells CASSPNRGTTEAFF. Written as DNA, the CDR3 is TGTGCCAGCTCACCAAACAGGGGGACAACTGAAGCTTTCTTT.

This chain connects TRBV13 to TRBJ2-3; D unresolved. V was trimmed by 5 bases and J by 2 bases, leaving 20 bases between them. The germline gives CDR1 PRHDT, CDR2 FYEKMQ (reference sequence). The CDR3 contains 17 residues. The CDR3 sequence is CASSRFFPGRPTDTQYF. In nucleotides, the CDR3 is TGTGCCAGCAGCCGATTTTTTCCAGGCAGGCCCACAGATACGCAGTATTTT.

V usage is TRBV5-4 and J usage is TRBJ1-2, with 8 bases matching TRBD1. The CDR3 runs to 15 residues. V lost 9 bases to trimming and J lost 0 bases; unmatched junction nucleotides: 10. The V gene's germline CDR1 is SGHNT and CDR2 YYREEE (reference sequence). The CDR3 here is CATRTGSAPNYGYTF. CDR3 nucleotide sequence: TGTGCCACCAGGACAGGGTCCGCTCCTAACTATGGCTACACCTTC.